This note documents a single T cell receptor beta chain sequence. Antigen: not known. The sample originates from a study of T cell responses to AZD1222 COVID-19 vaccine. Germline loops: CDR1 MGHRA, CDR2 YSYEKL. The CDR3 covers 15 residues. Trimming stripped 1 base from V and 4 bases from J, with 13 bases between. General study results and limits: Baseline antibody screening turned up just six seropositive AZD1222 recipients. Along spike, vaccine-associated CD4 TCRs were found throughout, with dominance at 160-218 and 743-854.

Data came from immunoSEQ multiplex PCR; TCRdb stores just in-frame clones and leaves some out. The data contain around 88,000 clones, over 85% of them seen just once; the ten biggest clones take up 2.8%. The V call is TRBV4-1, the J call TRBJ1-1; a possible D gene is TRBD1 (5 bases). This TCR was sampled from an adult in good health. The sequenced sample was peripheral blood, obtained on day 0 of MenACWY control vaccination. The CDR3 DNA reads as TGCGCCAGCAGCCAAGGAAGATCAGGGAGCACTGAAGCTTTCTTT. Its translation is CASSQGRSGSTEAFF.